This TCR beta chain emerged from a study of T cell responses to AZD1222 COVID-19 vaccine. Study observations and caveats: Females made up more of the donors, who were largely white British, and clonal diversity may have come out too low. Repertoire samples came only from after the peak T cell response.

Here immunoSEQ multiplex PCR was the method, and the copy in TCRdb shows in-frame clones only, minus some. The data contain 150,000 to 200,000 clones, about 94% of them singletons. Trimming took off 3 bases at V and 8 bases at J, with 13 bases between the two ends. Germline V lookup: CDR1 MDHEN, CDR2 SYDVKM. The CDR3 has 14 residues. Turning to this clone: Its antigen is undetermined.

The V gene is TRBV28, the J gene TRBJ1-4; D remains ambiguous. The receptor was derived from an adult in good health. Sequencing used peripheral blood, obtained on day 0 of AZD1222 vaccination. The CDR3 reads CASSFIPAEEKLFF. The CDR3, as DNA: TGTGCCAGCAGTTTTATACCAGCGGAGGAAAAACTGTTTTTT. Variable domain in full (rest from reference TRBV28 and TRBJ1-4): DVKVTQSSRYLVKRTGEKVFLECVQDMDHENMFWYRQDPGLGLRLIYFSYDVKMKEKGDIPEGYSVSREKKERFSLILESASTNQTSMYLCASSFIPAEEKLFFGSGTQLSVL.